This T cell receptor beta chain was sequenced during a study of identical twins. The V gene end was trimmed by 5 bases and the J gene end by 5 bases; junction bases not matched to a gene: 14. From germline, CDR1 is DFQATT and CDR2 SNEGSKA (reference sequence). The CDR3 has 15 residues. A universal primer site was created by template switching, with the cDNA bearing unique molecular identifiers. MiXCR, applied by TCRdb to the 5' RACE reads, yields one record per CDR3 protein. The repertoire has fewer than 550,000 distinct CDR3 sequences, roughly an eighth of them found once; the top ten carry around 0.98%. This clonotype has only a few counts. Its antigen is as yet unknown. Study-wide points: Conclusions were drawn cross-sectionally by statistical analysis, without following the same donors. While abundant cord blood beta clonotypes carried fewer insertions, memory repertoires showed no such pattern. The models systematically underestimated how much out-of-frame TCR alpha was shared in monozygotic twins.

The same sample was also studied in work on yellow fever vaccine responses in identical twins.

This chain uses TRBV20-1 with TRBJ2-5, with TRBD2 identical over 7 bases. This receptor was obtained from a woman under 30 in good health. Sample: CD4+ T cells sorted from blood. CDR3 sequence reads: CSAPRSSYGGETQYF. CDR3 in DNA: TGCAGTGCTCCCCGTTCTAGTTACGGGGGGGAGACCCAGTACTTC.